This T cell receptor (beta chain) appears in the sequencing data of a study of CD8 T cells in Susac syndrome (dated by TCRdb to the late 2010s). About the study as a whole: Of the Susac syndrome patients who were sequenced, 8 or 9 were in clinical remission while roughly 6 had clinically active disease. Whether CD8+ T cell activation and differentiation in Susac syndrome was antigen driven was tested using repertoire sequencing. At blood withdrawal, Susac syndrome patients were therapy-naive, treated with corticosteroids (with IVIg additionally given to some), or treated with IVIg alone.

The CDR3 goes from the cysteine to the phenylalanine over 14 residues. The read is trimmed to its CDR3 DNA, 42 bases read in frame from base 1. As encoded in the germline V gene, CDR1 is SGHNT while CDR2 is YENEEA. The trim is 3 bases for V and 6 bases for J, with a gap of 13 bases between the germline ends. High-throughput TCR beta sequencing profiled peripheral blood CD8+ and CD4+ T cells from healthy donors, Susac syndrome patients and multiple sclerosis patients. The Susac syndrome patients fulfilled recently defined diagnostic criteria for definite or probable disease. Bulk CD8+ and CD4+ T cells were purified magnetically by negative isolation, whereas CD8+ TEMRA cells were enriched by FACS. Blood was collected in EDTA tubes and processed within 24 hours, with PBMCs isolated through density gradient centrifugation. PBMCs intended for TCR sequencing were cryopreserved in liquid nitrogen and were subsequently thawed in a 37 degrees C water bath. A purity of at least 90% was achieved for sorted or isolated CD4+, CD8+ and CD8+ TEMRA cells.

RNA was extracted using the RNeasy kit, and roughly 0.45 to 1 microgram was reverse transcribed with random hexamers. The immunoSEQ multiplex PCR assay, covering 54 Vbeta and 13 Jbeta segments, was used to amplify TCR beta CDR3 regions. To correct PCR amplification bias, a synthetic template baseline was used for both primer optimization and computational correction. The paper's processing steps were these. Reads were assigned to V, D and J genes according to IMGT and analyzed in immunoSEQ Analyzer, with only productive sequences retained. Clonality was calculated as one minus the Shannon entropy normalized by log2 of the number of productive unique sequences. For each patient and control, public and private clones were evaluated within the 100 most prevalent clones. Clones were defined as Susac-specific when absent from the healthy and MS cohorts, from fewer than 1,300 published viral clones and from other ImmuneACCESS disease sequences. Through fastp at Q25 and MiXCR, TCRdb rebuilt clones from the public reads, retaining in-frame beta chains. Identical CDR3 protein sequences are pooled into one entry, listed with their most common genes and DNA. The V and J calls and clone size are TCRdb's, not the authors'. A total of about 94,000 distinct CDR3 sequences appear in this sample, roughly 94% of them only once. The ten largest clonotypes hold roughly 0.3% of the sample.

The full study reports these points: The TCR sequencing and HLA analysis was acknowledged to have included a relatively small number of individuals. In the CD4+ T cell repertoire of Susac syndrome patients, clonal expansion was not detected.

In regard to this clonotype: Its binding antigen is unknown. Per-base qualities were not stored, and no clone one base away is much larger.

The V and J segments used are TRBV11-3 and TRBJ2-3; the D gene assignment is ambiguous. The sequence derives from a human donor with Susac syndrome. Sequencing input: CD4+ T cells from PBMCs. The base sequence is TGTGCCAGCAGCTTGAGCGCCCTCGTCGATACGCAGTATTTT. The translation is CASSLSALVDTQYF.